These T cell receptor beta chains were read from a single sample in a study of T cells in narcolepsy. Some clones are missing from TCRdb's copy, which holds only in-frame ones; the method was immunoSEQ multiplex PCR. The table records 37,000 or so clones, about 85% of them present only once. Sequencing input: CD45RA- memory CD4+ T cells from PBMCs. The receptor set was obtained from a human donor with narcolepsy. Both conserved end residues are part of each CDR3. The D gene is left open where the match is weak.

j_gene: TRBJ2-3; d_gene: .; v_gene: TRBV5-1; CDR3aa: CASSLQTDTQYF
j_gene: TRBJ1-6; d_gene: .; v_gene: TRBV30; CDR3aa: CAWSAGLDNSPLHF
j_gene: .; d_gene: .; v_gene: TRBV6-5; CDR3aa: CASSSIGSHEQYF
j_gene: TRBJ2-7; d_gene: TRBD2; v_gene: TRBV25-1; CDR3aa: CASSWGGSVYEQYF
j_gene: TRBJ2-3; d_gene: TRBD1; v_gene: TRBV7-2; CDR3aa: CASSSGQGTTDTQYF
j_gene: TRBJ2-3; d_gene: TRBD1; v_gene: TRBV5-4; CDR3aa: CASSTGQGPDTQYF
j_gene: TRBJ1-2; d_gene: TRBD1; v_gene: TRBV4-3; CDR3aa: CASSHLAPGQGALGGHTF
j_gene: TRBJ2-7; d_gene: .; v_gene: TRBV19; CDR3aa: CASKGGYEQYF
j_gene: TRBJ2-4; d_gene: .; v_gene: TRBV5-4; CDR3aa: CASSLGAGNIQYF
j_gene: TRBJ2-1; d_gene: TRBD1; v_gene: TRBV5-1; CDR3aa: CASSLGGGVQGEQFF
j_gene: TRBJ1-3; d_gene: .; v_gene: TRBV7-2; CDR3aa: CASSMGNSGNTIYF
j_gene: TRBJ1-1; d_gene: .; v_gene: TRBV18; CDR3aa: CASSSKENTEAFF
j_gene: TRBJ2-3; d_gene: .; v_gene: TRBV15; CDR3aa: CATSRDFGTSTDTQYF
j_gene: TRBJ1-1; d_gene: .; v_gene: TRBV29-1; CDR3aa: CSVVGGNTEAFF
j_gene: TRBJ2-5; d_gene: .; v_gene: TRBV2; CDR3aa: CASSIVETQYF
j_gene: TRBJ1-2; d_gene: .; v_gene: TRBV14; CDR3aa: CASSPRQDYYGYTF
j_gene: TRBJ2-7; d_gene: .; v_gene: TRBV7-8; CDR3aa: CASSLDRDSPGGQYF
j_gene: TRBJ2-3; d_gene: .; v_gene: TRBV30; CDR3aa: CAWSDPQRGAQDTQYF
j_gene: TRBJ2-2; d_gene: .; v_gene: TRBV7-3; CDR3aa: CASSLTGVSTGELFF
j_gene: TRBJ2-7; d_gene: TRBD1; v_gene: TRBV19; CDR3aa: CASRQGALISYEQYF
j_gene: TRBJ1-1; d_gene: .; v_gene: TRBV6-1; CDR3aa: CASSGSPGDTEAFF
j_gene: TRBJ2-3; d_gene: .; v_gene: TRBV7-9; CDR3aa: CASSLNSGVTDTQYF
j_gene: TRBJ2-1; d_gene: .; v_gene: TRBV20-1; CDR3aa: CSARVGEQFF
j_gene: TRBJ2-2; d_gene: .; v_gene: TRBV30; CDR3aa: CAWSAGPGELFF
j_gene: TRBJ2-6; d_gene: .; v_gene: TRBV2; CDR3aa: CASEVRLSGANVLTF
j_gene: TRBJ1-5; d_gene: .; v_gene: TRBV28; CDR3aa: CASSRDGTNQPQHF
j_gene: TRBJ1-5; d_gene: .; v_gene: TRBV7-2; CDR3aa: CASSPGGPSLGGNQPQHF
j_gene: TRBJ1-3; d_gene: TRBD1; v_gene: TRBV6-6; CDR3aa: CASSPQGQGLAIYF
j_gene: TRBJ2-3; d_gene: TRBD2; v_gene: TRBV5-1; CDR3aa: CASHYSGGTDTQYF
j_gene: TRBJ2-5; d_gene: .; v_gene: TRBV5-1; CDR3aa: CASTRGAAGPQETQYF
j_gene: TRBJ2-3; d_gene: .; v_gene: TRBV5-5; CDR3aa: CASSAAGGDTQYF
j_gene: TRBJ2-5; d_gene: TRBD2; v_gene: TRBV5-6; CDR3aa: CASSLGRGGWETQYF
j_gene: TRBJ2-1; d_gene: .; v_gene: TRBV7-2; CDR3aa: CASSGATYNEQFF
j_gene: TRBJ1-6; d_gene: .; v_gene: TRBV6-5; CDR3aa: CASSPTGNSPLHF
j_gene: TRBJ2-7; d_gene: .; v_gene: TRBV5-6; CDR3aa: CASSLVGASSSYEQYF
j_gene: TRBJ1-5; d_gene: .; v_gene: TRBV2; CDR3aa: CASSPTGQPQHF
j_gene: TRBJ2-1; d_gene: TRBD2; v_gene: TRBV5-1; CDR3aa: CASSRGGAEDEQFF
j_gene: TRBJ1-2; d_gene: .; v_gene: TRBV6-6; CDR3aa: CASSYSYGYTF
j_gene: TRBJ2-2; d_gene: TRBD2; v_gene: TRBV7-9; CDR3aa: CASSLVPLTSGGATGELFF
j_gene: TRBJ2-1; d_gene: .; v_gene: TRBV7-6; CDR3aa: CASSFSPGGAGEQFF
j_gene: TRBJ2-1; d_gene: TRBD2; v_gene: TRBV9; CDR3aa: CASSVSGSSGGVNEQFF
j_gene: TRBJ2-7; d_gene: TRBD2; v_gene: TRBV5-4; CDR3aa: CASSPEQRGSTYEQYF
j_gene: TRBJ1-2; d_gene: .; v_gene: TRBV19; CDR3aa: CASNNGNRVIGIYGYTF
j_gene: TRBJ1-2; d_gene: .; v_gene: TRBV19; CDR3aa: CASAPREGLNYGYTF
j_gene: TRBJ1-1; d_gene: TRBD1; v_gene: TRBV6-5; CDR3aa: CASSYPDREGTEAFF
j_gene: TRBJ1-4; d_gene: .; v_gene: TRBV27; CDR3aa: CASSFRQTTNEKLFF
j_gene: TRBJ2-3; d_gene: TRBD2; v_gene: TRBV18; CDR3aa: CASSRDTSGATDTQYF
j_gene: TRBJ2-2; d_gene: .; v_gene: TRBV7-6; CDR3aa: CASSLDRANTGELFF
j_gene: TRBJ1-1; d_gene: TRBD1; v_gene: TRBV7-2; CDR3aa: CASSADRATEAFF
j_gene: TRBJ2-3; d_gene: .; v_gene: TRBV19; CDR3aa: CASSMARDTQYF
j_gene: TRBJ2-5; d_gene: .; v_gene: TRBV7-6; CDR3aa: CASSLGGPGEQYF
j_gene: TRBJ2-7; d_gene: .; v_gene: TRBV6-5; CDR3aa: CASSYSGDSGYEQYF
j_gene: TRBJ1-4; d_gene: TRBD1; v_gene: TRBV9; CDR3aa: CASSVAWTGDEKLFF
j_gene: TRBJ1-2; d_gene: TRBD1; v_gene: TRBV2; CDR3aa: CATRGDGLYGYTF
j_gene: TRBJ2-6; d_gene: .; v_gene: TRBV19; CDR3aa: CASSTLLLGANVLTF
j_gene: TRBJ1-1; d_gene: .; v_gene: TRBV10-2; CDR3aa: CATSEAVAEAFF
j_gene: TRBJ2-5; d_gene: .; v_gene: TRBV19; CDR3aa: CASSPGTGETQYF
j_gene: TRBJ1-1; d_gene: .; v_gene: TRBV5-1; CDR3aa: CASSLNANTEAFF
j_gene: TRBJ2-5; d_gene: TRBD2; v_gene: TRBV10-1; CDR3aa: CASSETSGEKTQYF